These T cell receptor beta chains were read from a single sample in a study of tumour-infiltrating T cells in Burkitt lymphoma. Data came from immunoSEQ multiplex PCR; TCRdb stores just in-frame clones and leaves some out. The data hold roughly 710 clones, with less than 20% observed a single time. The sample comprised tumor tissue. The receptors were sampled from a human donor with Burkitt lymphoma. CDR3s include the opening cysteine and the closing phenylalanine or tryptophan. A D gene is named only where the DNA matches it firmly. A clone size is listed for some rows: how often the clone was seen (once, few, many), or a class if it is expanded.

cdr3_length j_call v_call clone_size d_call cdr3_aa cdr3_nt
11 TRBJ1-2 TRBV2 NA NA CASSNSYGYTF TGTGCCAGCAGTAACAGCTATGGCTACACCTTC
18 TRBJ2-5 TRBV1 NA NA CTSSQVPGLAGGLETQYF TGCACCAGCAGCCAAGTCCCGGGACTAGCGGGGGGGCTGGAGACCCAGTACTTC
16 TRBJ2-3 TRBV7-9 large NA CASSGGDGGATDTQYF TGTGCCAGCAGCGGTGGGGATGGCGGGGCCACAGATACGCAGTATTTT
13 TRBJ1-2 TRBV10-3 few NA CAIRAGRNYGYTF TGTGCCATCCGAGCGGGCCGGAACTATGGCTACACCTTC
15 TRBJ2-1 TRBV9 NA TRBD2 CASSASGGVYNEQFF TGTGCCAGCAGCGCCAGCGGGGGGGTTTACAATGAGCAGTTCTTC
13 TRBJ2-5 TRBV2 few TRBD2 CAGSSGGAETQYF TGTGCCGGGTCTAGCGGGGGGGCGGAGACCCAGTACTTC
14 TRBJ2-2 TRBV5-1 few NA CATTSGTGTGELFF TGCGCCACCACCTCCGGGACTGGCACCGGGGAGCTGTTTTTT
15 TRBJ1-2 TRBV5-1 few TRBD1 CASRLRQGDYYGYTF TGCGCCAGCAGATTAAGACAGGGGGATTACTATGGCTACACCTTC